These 10 T cell receptor beta chains were sequenced from one sample in a study of T cell repertoires in cytomegalovirus infection. Their antigens are not known. TCRdb fed the reads into MiXCR, producing one record per CDR3 protein. Among approximately 110,000 distinct CDR3 sequences listed, roughly 41% were seen once. The material was CD8+ T cells from cultured PBMCs, obtained from culture after CMV antigen stimulation. All receptors come from a human donor in good health (CMV status not recorded). Some clones in this sample may be carry-over from other donors' samples.

This rearrangement joins TRBV4-1 to TRBJ1-1; D not certain. V was clipped by 4 bases and J by 1 base, with 10 bases between them. CDR3 length: 14 amino acids. Germline CDR1 MGHRA, CDR2 YSYEKL. As DNA, the CDR3 is TGCGCCAGCAGCCCCCTAATCAGGAACACTGAAGCTTTCTTT. Protein sequence: CASSPLIRNTEAFF.

The V and J genes are TRBV27 and TRBJ1-1; D uncertain. The CDR3 has 14 amino acids. CDR1 MNHEY and CDR2 SMNVEV come from the germline V gene (reference sequence). Trimming shortened V by 5 bases and J by 0 bases, and 10 bases separated the two germline ends. The CDR3 DNA is TGTGCCAGCAGTGTCCAGGTAATGAACACTGAAGCTTTCTTT. Translation gives CASSVQVMNTEAFF.

The gene calls are TRBV2 and TRBJ2-6; D possibly matches TRBD1 or TRBD2 (5 bases each). Trimming left V 8 bases short and J 0 bases short, with 14 bases between. CDR3 size: 16 residues. Per the germline V gene, CDR1 is SNHLY and CDR2 is FYNNEI. The CDR3: CASLGPTSSGANVLTF. As DNA, the CDR3 is TGTGCCAGCCTGGGACCGACCAGCTCTGGGGCCAACGTCCTGACTTTC.

This sequence joins TRBV27 and TRBJ2-2, with 8 positions matching TRBD1. CDR1 is MNHEY, CDR2 SMNVEV, per germline (reference sequence). CDR3 size: 15 residues. J gave up 6 bases and V 6 bases, and 9 bases lay outside the gene matches. This CDR3 reads CASRPGTGYAGELFF. The CDR3, as DNA: TGTGCCAGCAGACCCGGGACAGGCTATGCCGGGGAGCTGTTTTTT.

This chain uses TRBV27 with TRBJ2-7, with TRBD1 identical over 8 bases. This CDR3 has 16 amino acids. Germline V gene data show CDR1 as MNHEY and CDR2 as SMNVEV (reference sequence). V dropped 0 bases and J dropped 5; count of bases not matched to a gene: 9. DNA for the CDR3: TGTGCCAGCAGTTTATCGCCGACAGGGGTGGGTGACGAGCAGTACTTC. Its protein product is CASSLSPTGVGDEQYF.

This clonotype was detected many times. V gene TRBV9 combines with J gene TRBJ2-7; D uncertain. Trimming removed 0 bases from V and 3 bases from J, with 13 bases in between. Germline V gene data show CDR1 as SGDLS and CDR2 as YYNGEE. This CDR3 region has 15 residues. The CDR3 nucleotides are TGTGCCAGCAGCGTAGCCTCGGGCATAGGCTACGAGCAGTACTTC. This translates into CASSVASGIGYEQYF.

There are a few counts of this clonotype. The V and J genes are TRBV12-3 or TRBV12-4 and TRBJ2-1, with D hard to call. Trimming pared 3 bases from V and 6 bases from J, leaving 21 bases between. The CDR3 covers 17 residues. The CDR3 DNA sequence: TGTGCCAGCAGTTTGGTAGGGCCTCAGAGGACCACCAATGAGCAGTTCTTC. Translated, it gives CASSLVGPQRTTNEQFF.

Many counts were recorded for this clonotype. The chain joins TRBV12-3 or TRBV12-4 to TRBJ1-2; D is perhaps TRBD1 (5 bases). The CDR3 has 14 residues. Trimming stripped 3 bases from V and 4 bases from J, with 12 bases between. DNA for the CDR3: TGTGCCAGCAGTTTGGGGTATGGGGGCTATGGCTACACCTTC. It codes for CASSLGYGGYGYTF.

This chain connects TRBV27 to TRBJ2-5, with 9 bases that match TRBD2. Germline values: CDR1 MNHEY, CDR2 SMNVEV (reference sequence). Germline trimming cut 5 bases from V and 5 bases from J; bases unmatched to any gene: 6. CDR3 size: 14 residues. Written as DNA, the CDR3 is TGTGCCAGCAGTCCGCGGGGGGGCGGGGAGACCCAGTACTTC. It translates to CASSPRGGGETQYF.

The genes are TRBV20-1 and TRBJ2-7, with TRBD1 as a possible D gene (6 bases). The CDR3 runs to 15 residues. The V end lost 5 bases, the J end lost 4 bases, and 21 bases lay between the germline ends. From germline, CDR1 is DFQATT and CDR2 SNEGSKA (reference sequence). The CDR3 coding sequence is TGCAGTGCTTTTCCACAGGGCGCGCCCGGGTACGAGCAGTACTTC. The encoded protein is CSAFPQGAPGYEQYF.